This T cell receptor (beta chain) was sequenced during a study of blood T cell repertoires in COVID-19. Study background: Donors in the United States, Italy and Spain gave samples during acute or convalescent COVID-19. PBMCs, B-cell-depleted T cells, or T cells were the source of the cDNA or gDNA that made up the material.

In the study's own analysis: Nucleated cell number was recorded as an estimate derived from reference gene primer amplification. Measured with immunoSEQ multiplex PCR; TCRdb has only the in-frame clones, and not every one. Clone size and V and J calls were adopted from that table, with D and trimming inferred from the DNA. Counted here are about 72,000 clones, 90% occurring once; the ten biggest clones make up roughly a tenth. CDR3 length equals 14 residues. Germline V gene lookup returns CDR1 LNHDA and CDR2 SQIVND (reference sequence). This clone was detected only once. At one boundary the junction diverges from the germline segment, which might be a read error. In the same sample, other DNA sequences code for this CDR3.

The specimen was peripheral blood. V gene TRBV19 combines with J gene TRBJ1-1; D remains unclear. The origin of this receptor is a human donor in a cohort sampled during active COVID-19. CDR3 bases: TGTGCCAGCAGTATAGAGCCGGGGATCACTGAAGCTTTCTTT. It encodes CASSIEPGITEAFF.